These 13 T cell receptor beta chains were all obtained from the same sample, sequenced in a study of T cell responses to AZD1222 COVID-19 vaccine. Sequencing was performed with immunoSEQ multiplex PCR; in TCRdb, only in-frame clones are kept and a portion is missing. The data show 150,000 or so clones, around nine tenths seen once. The specimen comprised peripheral blood, sampled on day 0 of AZD1222 vaccination. The receptors shown here come from an adult in good health.

This chain links TRBV5-6 with TRBJ2-3; unclear D gene. CDR3 length equals 13 residues. In germline, CDR1 is SGHDT, CDR2 YYEEEE. The germline V and J ends were trimmed by 4 bases and 4 bases, with 10 bases remaining between them. The CDR3 DNA follows: TGTGCCAGCAGCCCCGCCGGTGCAGATACGCAGTATTTT. This codes for CASSPAGADTQYF.

This clone was observed a single time. The chain joins TRBV9 to TRBJ2-7, with 9 nucleotides matching TRBD2. CDR3 length: 16 residues. The V gene end was trimmed by 3 bases and the J gene end by 3 bases; junction bases not matched to a gene: 10. CDR1 is SGDLS, CDR2 YYNGEE, per germline. CDR3 sequence (DNA): TGTGCCAGCAGCGCCGGGATGAGCGGGGGGATCTACGAGCAGTACTTC. Translation gives CASSAGMSGGIYEQYF.

J is TRBJ2-6 and V is TRBV7-9; 7 bases are a match to TRBD2. CDR3 length: 17 residues. Germline V gene sequence: CDR1 SEHNR, CDR2 FQNEAQ (reference sequence). Trimming took 1 base from V and 3 from J; bases not matched to a gene: 6. Here the CDR3 DNA reads TGTGCCAGCAGCTTAGTGCGCAGGGAGGGTGGGGCCAACGTCCTGACTTTC. This translates into CASSLVRREGGANVLTF.

The CDR3 loop is CASSQDRGVSDTQYF. DNA of the CDR3: TGCGCCAGCAGCCAAGATCGGGGTGTTTCAGATACGCAGTATTTT. This chain joins TRBV4-3 and TRBJ2-3; D may be TRBD2 (5 bases). Germline lookup yields CDR1 LGHNA and CDR2 YSLEER. The CDR3 covers 15 residues. Trimming shortened V by 0 bases and J by 4 bases, and 11 bases separated the two germline ends.

V is TRBV6-1 and J is TRBJ2-5; 13 bases fit TRBD2. Germline trimming cut 1 base from V and 4 bases from J; bases unmatched to any gene: 0. The germline gives CDR1 MNHNS, CDR2 SASEGT. The CDR3 has 15 amino acids. The CDR3 loop reads CASSEGLAGGETQYF. In nucleotides, the CDR3 is TGTGCCAGCAGTGAAGGACTAGCGGGGGGAGAGACCCAGTACTTC.

V is TRBV18 and J is TRBJ2-7, with 10 bases that match TRBD2. The CDR3 has 18 residues. J gave up 3 bases and V 2 bases, and 13 bases lay outside the gene matches. CDR1 KGHSH and CDR2 LQKENI come from the germline V gene. This CDR3 reads CASSPVGLAGVGGYEQYF. Here the CDR3 DNA reads TGTGCCAGCTCACCAGTTGGCCTAGCGGGAGTTGGGGGCTACGAGCAGTACTTC.

The genes are TRBV27 and TRBJ1-6; 8 nucleotides agree with TRBD1. The germline V gene has CDR1 MNHEY and CDR2 SMNVEV (reference sequence). J was trimmed by 7 bases and V by 6 bases; bases with no gene match: 8. The CDR3 is 15 amino acids. CDR3 DNA sequence: TGTGCCAGCAGAACCGGGACAGGACGGAATTCACCCCTCCACTTT. Protein: CASRTGTGRNSPLHF.

The sample holds a few counts of this clone. V is TRBV5-3 and J is TRBJ1-5; 7 bases are a match to TRBD1. TRBV5-3 is assigned to the ORF class and has an uncertain function. V lost 4 bases, J lost 2 bases, and 6 bases stayed unmatched. The CDR3 runs 15 residues. CDR3 DNA sequence: TGTGCCAGAAGCAACCTTACAGGGGGCAATCAGCCCCAGCATTTT. Translation: CARSNLTGGNQPQHF.

The rearrangement uses TRBV6-2 or TRBV6-3 and TRBJ2-3; 9 bases agree with TRBD2. Per germline, CDR1 MNHEY and CDR2 SVGEGT. There are 15 residues in the CDR3. Trimming took 0 bases from V and 5 from J; bases not matched to a gene: 3. The CDR3 DNA is TGTGCCAGCAGTTACTCGCGGGGGGGCCGAGATACGCAGTATTTT. Translated, it gives CASSYSRGGRDTQYF.

This clone showed up just a few times. This sequence joins TRBV20-1 and TRBJ2-2; D is unclear. The V end was cut by 3 bases, the J end by 4 bases, with 18 bases between. Germline lookup yields CDR1 DFQATT and CDR2 SNEGSKA (reference sequence). The length of the CDR3 is 16 residues. The CDR3 DNA reads as TGCAGTGCTAGTTCGCCTCAGGAGTTGCGCACCGGGGAGCTGTTTTTT. Protein product: CSASSPQELRTGELFF.

The chain joins TRBV7-2 to TRBJ2-2; D gene unclear. Germline V gives CDR1 SGHTA, CDR2 FQGNSA. V was cut by 1 base and J by 6 bases, with 9 bases left in between. This CDR3 is 14 amino acids long. As DNA, the CDR3 is TGTGCCAGCAGCTTAGTTAAGGGCCCCGGGGAGCTGTTTTTT. It codes for CASSLVKGPGELFF.

The V gene is TRBV7-9, the J gene TRBJ2-3; the match to TRBD2 covers 12 bases. Germline V CDR1 and CDR2: SEHNR, FQNEAQ (reference sequence). The CDR3 is made up of 15 amino acids. V lost 5 bases and J lost 5; bases outside the gene matches: 5. This CDR3 is CASSPRTSGIDTQYF. In DNA form, the CDR3 reads TGTGCCAGCAGCCCACGGACTAGCGGGATAGATACGCAGTATTTT. The full variable domain, rest sourced from reference TRBV7-9 and TRBJ2-3, is DTGVSQNPRHKITKRGQNVTFRCDPISEHNRLYWYRQTLGQGPEFLTYFQNEAQLEKSRLLSDRFSAERPKGSFSTLEIQRTEQGDSAMYLCASSPRTSGIDTQYFGPGTRLTVL.

The J gene is TRBJ1-2, the V gene TRBV21-1; the table gives TRBD1 as D, unverified against the DNA. TRBV21-1 is a recognized pseudogene. The CDR3 contains 14 residues. Here the CDR3 reads CASRKGQDNYGYTF. The CDR3, as DNA: TGTGCCAGCAGGAAGGGACAGGACAACTATGGCTACACCTTC.